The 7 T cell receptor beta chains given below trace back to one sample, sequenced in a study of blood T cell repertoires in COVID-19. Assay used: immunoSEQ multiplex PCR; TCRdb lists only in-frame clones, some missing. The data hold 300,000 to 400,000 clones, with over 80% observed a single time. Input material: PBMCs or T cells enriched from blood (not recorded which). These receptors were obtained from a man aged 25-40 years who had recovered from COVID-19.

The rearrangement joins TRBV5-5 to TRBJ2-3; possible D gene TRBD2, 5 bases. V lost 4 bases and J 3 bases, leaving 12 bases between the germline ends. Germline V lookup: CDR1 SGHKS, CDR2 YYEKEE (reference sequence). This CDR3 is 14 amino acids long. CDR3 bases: TGTGCCAGCAGCGCAGAGGGCTGGACAGATACGCAGTATTTT. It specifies CASSAEGWTDTQYF.

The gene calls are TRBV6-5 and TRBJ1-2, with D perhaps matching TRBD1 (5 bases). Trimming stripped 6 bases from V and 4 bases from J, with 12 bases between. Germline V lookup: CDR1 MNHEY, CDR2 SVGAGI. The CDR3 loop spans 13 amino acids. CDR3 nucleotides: TGTGCCAGCAGAGATCAGGGTATCTATGGCTACACCTTC. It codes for CASRDQGIYGYTF.

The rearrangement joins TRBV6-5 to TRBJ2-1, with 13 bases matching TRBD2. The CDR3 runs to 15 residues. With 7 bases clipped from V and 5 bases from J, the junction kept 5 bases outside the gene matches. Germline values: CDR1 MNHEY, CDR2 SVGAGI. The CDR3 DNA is TGTGCCAGCACTGGACTAGCGGGGGCCAACAATGAGCAGTTCTTC. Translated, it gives CASTGLAGANNEQFF.

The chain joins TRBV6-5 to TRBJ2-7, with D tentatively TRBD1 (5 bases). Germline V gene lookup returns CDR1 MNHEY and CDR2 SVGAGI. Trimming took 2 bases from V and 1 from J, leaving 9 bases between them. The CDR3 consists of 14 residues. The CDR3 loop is CASSYQPGSYEQYF. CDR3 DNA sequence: TGTGCCAGCAGTTACCAACCAGGGTCCTACGAGCAGTACTTC.

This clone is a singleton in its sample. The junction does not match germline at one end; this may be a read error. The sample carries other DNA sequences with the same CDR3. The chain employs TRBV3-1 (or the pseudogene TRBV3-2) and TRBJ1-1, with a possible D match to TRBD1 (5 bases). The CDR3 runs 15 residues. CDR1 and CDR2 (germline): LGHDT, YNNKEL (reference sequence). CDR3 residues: CASSQGTGPNTEAFF. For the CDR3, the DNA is TGTGCCAGCAGTCAAGGCACAGGCCCGAACACTGAAGCTTTCTTT.

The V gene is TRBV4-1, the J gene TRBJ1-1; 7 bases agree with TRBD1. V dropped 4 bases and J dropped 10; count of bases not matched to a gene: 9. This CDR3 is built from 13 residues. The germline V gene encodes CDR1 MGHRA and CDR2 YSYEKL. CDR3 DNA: TGCGCCAGCAGCCCCGGACAGGAGGGAATAGCTTTCTTT. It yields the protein CASSPGQEGIAFF.

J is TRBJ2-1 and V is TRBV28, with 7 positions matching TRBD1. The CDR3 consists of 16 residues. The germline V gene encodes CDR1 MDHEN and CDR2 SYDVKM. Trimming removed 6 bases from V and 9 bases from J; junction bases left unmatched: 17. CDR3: CASRLGGAQGLAEQFF. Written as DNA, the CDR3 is TGTGCCAGCAGGTTAGGTGGGGCACAGGGGCTCGCTGAGCAGTTCTTC.